This TCR beta chain emerged from a study of shared clonotypes between healthy human individuals. Across the whole study: In total, the donors were two women and a few men aged 18 to 49. Regarding the study as a whole: The diversity represented, both genetic and in exposure history, was limited by few donors.

This was a deep-level run. Some clones are missing from TCRdb's copy, which holds only in-frame ones; the method was immunoSEQ multiplex PCR. The sample has a few hundred thousand clones, over 65% seen once. On this clone: Its antigen is unknown.

V dropped 5 bases and J dropped 4 bases, with 11 bases sitting between them. The CDR3 sequence is 14 residues long. Germline loops: CDR1 SNHLY, CDR2 FYNNEI. V is TRBV2 and J is TRBJ2-2, with D uncertain. The source material was memory CD4+ T cells sorted from blood. Described subset: CD45RA-negative fraction. The origin of this receptor is a man under 40 in good health. The CDR3 region has the DNA TGTGCCAGCAGTTCGGACCCAAGCACCGGGGAGCTGTTTTTT. Its translation: CASSSDPSTGELFF.